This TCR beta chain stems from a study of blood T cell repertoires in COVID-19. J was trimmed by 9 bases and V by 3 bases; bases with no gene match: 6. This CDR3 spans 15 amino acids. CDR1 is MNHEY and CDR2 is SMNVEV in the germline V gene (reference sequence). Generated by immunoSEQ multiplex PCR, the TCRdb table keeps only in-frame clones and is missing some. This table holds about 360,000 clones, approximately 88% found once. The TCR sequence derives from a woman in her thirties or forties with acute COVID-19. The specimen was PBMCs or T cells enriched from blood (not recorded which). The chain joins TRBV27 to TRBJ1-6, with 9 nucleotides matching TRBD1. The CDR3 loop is CASSLGQGISSPLHF. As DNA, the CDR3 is TGTGCCAGCAGTTTGGGACAGGGAATAAGTTCACCCCTCCACTTT.